This passage covers 24 T cell receptor beta chains from one sample sequenced in a study of shared clonotypes between healthy human individuals. Using immunoSEQ multiplex PCR, the repertoire was profiled, and TCRdb retains in-frame clones only, with some absent. The sample records 600,000 to 750,000 clones, roughly 87% being singletons. Material for sequencing was memory CD8+ T cells from PBMCs. The subset here: CD45RO+ cells pooled with CCR7-negative TemRA cells. The receptors come from a man younger than 30 in good health. Some clones in this sample may be carry-over from other donors' samples.

The chain carries TRBV29-1 and TRBJ2-7, with 9 bases that match TRBD1. The CDR3 has 14 amino acids. Trimming removed 1 base from V and 5 bases from J; junction bases left unmatched: 6. Germline-derived CDR1 and CDR2 are SQVTM and ANQGSEA. The CDR3 DNA reads as TGCAGCGTTGAAGGGACAGGGGTTTCCAACGAGCAGTACTTC. This translates into CSVEGTGVSNEQYF.

V is TRBV15 and J is TRBJ1-4; D unresolved. CDR1 and CDR2 (germline): LNHNV, YYDKDF (reference sequence). The CDR3 loop spans 14 amino acids. The germline V and J ends were trimmed by 3 bases and 3 bases, with 8 bases remaining between them. For the CDR3, the DNA is TGTGCCACCAGCAGCCAGGTTTCTAATGAAAAACTGTTTTTT. This translates into CATSSQVSNEKLFF.

CDR3 region: CAARDRGRNEQFF. The CDR3, as DNA: TGTGCCGCCCGGGACAGGGGGCGCAATGAGCAGTTCTTC. The chain recombines TRBV2 with TRBJ2-1; 12 nucleotides align to TRBD1. This CDR3 comprises 13 residues. The germline CDR1 and CDR2 sequences are SNHLY and FYNNEI. Germline trimming cut 11 bases from V and 6 bases from J; bases unmatched to any gene: 5.

The chain has TRBV30 and TRBJ1-2, with D maybe TRBD1 (5 bases). Per germline, CDR1 GTSNPN and CDR2 SVGIG (reference sequence). Deletions cut 7 bases from V and 10 bases from J, with 16 bases between. There are 11 residues in the CDR3. The CDR3 is CASRAEGTYTF. CDR3 DNA sequence: TGTGCCTCTCGGGCCGAGGGGACCTACACCTTC.

The chain is built from TRBV6-1 and TRBJ2-7, with D possibly TRBD2 on 5 matching bases. CDR1 and CDR2 (germline): MNHNS, SASEGT. With 8 bases removed from V and 9 bases from J, the gap between germline ends came to 17 bases. The CDR3 consists of 12 residues. The CDR3 DNA sequence: TGTGCCAGCGGGTCCCCCTCTGCGGGGCAGTACTTC. Its protein is CASGSPSAGQYF.

This rearrangement joins TRBV28 to TRBJ1-2, with D unresolved. Per the germline V gene, CDR1 is MDHEN and CDR2 is SYDVKM. Deletions cut 6 bases from V and 6 bases from J, with 17 bases between. The CDR3 loop spans 14 amino acids. In DNA, the CDR3 is TGTGCCAGCAGATACACGGGCAACCCAAATGGCTACACCTTC. Protein sequence: CASRYTGNPNGYTF.

CDR3: CASSYSPLAGEQYF. The CDR3 bases are TGTGCCAGCAGCTACTCCCCACTCGCGGGAGAGCAGTACTTC. The chain combines TRBV7-9 with TRBJ2-7; D might be TRBD2 (6 bases). V gave up 4 bases and J gave up 7 bases, with 17 bases separating them. The CDR3 length is 14 residues. Per germline, CDR1 SEHNR and CDR2 FQNEAQ (reference sequence).

The J gene is TRBJ1-2, the V gene TRBV11-2; 8 bases line up with TRBD1. V was clipped by 3 bases and J by 6 bases; unmatched bases: 9. The CDR3 is 15 residues long. From germline, CDR1 is SGHAT and CDR2 FQNNGV. CDR3 loop: CASSFTGRGQDGYTF. The DNA for the CDR3 is TGTGCCAGCAGCTTTACAGGGAGGGGACAGGATGGCTACACCTTC.

The V call is TRBV15, the J call TRBJ1-2; TRBD1 is a possible D gene (5 bases). The V and J ends lost 1 base and 7 bases respectively, with 10 bases between them. Germline CDR1 is LNHNV and CDR2 is YYDKDF (reference sequence). The CDR3 sequence is 13 residues long. CDR3 in amino acids: CATSRAEGPGYTF. DNA for the CDR3: TGTGCCACCAGCAGAGCAGAGGGGCCTGGCTACACCTTC.

The table lists this clone with a few counts. Here the CDR3 reads CASSQDLDRIGGKGYTF. The CDR3 DNA reads as TGTGCCAGCAGCCAAGATTTGGACAGAATAGGAGGTAAAGGCTACACCTTC. The rearrangement joins TRBV4-2 to TRBJ1-2, with D possibly matching TRBD1 (6 bases). V was pared by 0 bases and J by 8 bases, with 22 bases between. The CDR3 extends over 17 amino acids. The germline V gene has CDR1 LGHNA and CDR2 YNFKEQ.

The gene calls are TRBV15 and TRBJ2-7; 16 nucleotides match TRBD2. The CDR3 is made up of 17 amino acids. CDR1 LNHNV and CDR2 YYDKDF come from the germline V gene (reference sequence). With V trimmed by 3 bases and J by 5 bases, 7 bases remained unmatched. The CDR3 spells CATSRGLAGGPPNEQYF. The DNA of the CDR3 is TGTGCCACCAGCAGGGGACTAGCGGGAGGGCCCCCCAACGAGCAGTACTTC.

The genes are TRBV27 and TRBJ2-7, with 8 bases fitting TRBD2. Germline V gene lookup returns CDR1 MNHEY and CDR2 SMNVEV (reference sequence). The CDR3 has 17 amino acids. V shed 2 bases and J 1 base; nucleotides not matched to a gene: 10. The CDR3 nucleotides read TGTGCCAGCAGTTTAATTAGCGGGGAGGGCCCATCCTACGAGCAGTACTTC. Translating it yields CASSLISGEGPSYEQYF.

About this clone itself: Other DNA sequences in this sample translate to the same CDR3. J is TRBJ2-7 and V is TRBV4-1, with 8 bases that match TRBD1. V lost 4 bases and J lost 0; bases outside the gene matches: 5. Germline values: CDR1 MGHRA, CDR2 YSYEKL. This CDR3 has 15 residues. Here the CDR3 reads CASSPGQGISYEQYF. DNA of the CDR3: TGCGCCAGCAGCCCCGGACAGGGAATCTCCTACGAGCAGTACTTC.

This clone was counted a single time. CDR3 DNA sequence: TGTGCCAGCAGTTTGCCAGGGGTCTCCTACGAGCAGTACTTC. Its translation is CASSLPGVSYEQYF. The gene calls are TRBV27 and TRBJ2-7; possible D gene TRBD1, 6 bases. V lost 3 bases and J lost 0, with 9 bases in between. CDR3 length: 14 amino acids. Germline V gene lookup returns CDR1 MNHEY and CDR2 SMNVEV (reference sequence).

The genes are TRBV6-6 and TRBJ2-5; 7 bases are a match to TRBD1. The DNA matches TRBJ2-7 better at its end, which makes the J call doubtful. The CDR3 totals 15 residues. The germline V gene encodes CDR1 MNHNY and CDR2 SVGAGI (reference sequence). CDR3 region: CASRSWDSSSYEQYF. CDR3 DNA sequence: TGTGCCAGCAGATCGTGGGACAGTAGCTCCTACGAGCAGTACTTC.

This sequence joins TRBV19 and TRBJ2-7, with TRBD1 identical over 9 bases. J lost 2 bases, V lost 7 bases, and 9 bases had no gene match. CDR3 length: 15 amino acids. Germline V gene lookup returns CDR1 LNHDA and CDR2 SQIVND (reference sequence). CDR3: CASTPGQGIAYEQYF. CDR3 nucleotide sequence: TGTGCCAGTACCCCGGGACAGGGAATCGCCTACGAGCAGTACTTC.

The chain combines TRBV7-8 with TRBJ2-1, with 10 positions matching TRBD2. Unmatched junction bases numbered 18, after V lost 1 base and J lost 6 bases. CDR1 is SGHVS and CDR2 is FQNEAQ in the germline V gene. The length of the CDR3 is 20 residues. The CDR3 DNA is TGTGCCAGCAGCTTAGGTTGGGGGGCTAGCGGGAGCATGCTGGGCAATGAGCAGTTCTTC. This gives the protein CASSLGWGASGSMLGNEQFF. Filled out from reference TRBV7-8 and TRBJ2-1, the complete variable domain reads GAGVSQSPRYKVAKRGQDVALRCDPISGHVSLFWYQQALGQGPEFLTYFQNEAQLDKSGLPSDRFFAERPEGSVSTLKIQRTQQEDSAVYLCASSLGWGASGSMLGNEQFFGPGTRLTVL.

Many counts were recorded for this clone. This sequence joins TRBV7-9 and TRBJ2-7, with D unresolved. Trimming removed 5 bases from V and 3 bases from J, with 14 bases in between. Germline V gene sequence: CDR1 SEHNR, CDR2 FQNEAQ (reference sequence). This CDR3 region has 14 residues. The CDR3 reads CASSKVGSSYEQYF. The CDR3 DNA follows: TGTGCCAGCAGCAAAGTGGGCAGCAGCTACGAGCAGTACTTC.

This sequence joins TRBV28 and TRBJ1-1; 7 bases map to TRBD1. Germline-derived CDR1 and CDR2 are MDHEN and SYDVKM. V trimming: 7 bases; J trimming: 1 base; junction bases outside the gene matches: 15. This CDR3 is 17 amino acids long. CDR3 region: CASMREGSGTANTEAFF. CDR3 sequence (DNA): TGTGCCAGCATGCGGGAAGGGTCCGGGACAGCGAACACTGAAGCTTTCTTT.

V gene TRBV6-1 combines with J gene TRBJ2-5; D is undetermined. The CDR3 is 17 amino acids. Trimming cost V 2 bases and J 0 bases, with 16 bases left between them. Germline V gives CDR1 MNHNS, CDR2 SASEGT. This chain's CDR3 is CASSERTAYQYQETQYF. CDR3 DNA: TGTGCCAGCAGTGAAAGGACGGCATACCAGTACCAAGAGACCCAGTACTTC.

V gene TRBV11-2 combines with J gene TRBJ2-1; 8 bases fit TRBD2. Germline trimming cut 4 bases from V and 5 bases from J; bases unmatched to any gene: 10. CDR1 SGHAT and CDR2 FQNNGV come from the germline V gene. The CDR3 has 16 amino acids. CDR3 bases: TGTGCCAGCAGCTCGACTTCTGGGACTAGGAACAATGAGCAGTTCTTC. Its translation is CASSSTSGTRNNEQFF.

V usage is TRBV28 and J usage is TRBJ2-1; the D is unclear. CDR3 length equals 14 residues. Germline lookup yields CDR1 MDHEN and CDR2 SYDVKM. The V end lost 6 bases, the J end lost 1 base, and 10 bases lay between the germline ends. The CDR3 spells CASSPRRSYNEQFF. The CDR3 DNA follows: TGTGCCAGCAGCCCTAGACGGTCCTACAATGAGCAGTTCTTC.

The V gene is TRBV15, the J gene TRBJ2-1, with 8 bases that match TRBD2. The CDR3 has 16 residues. CDR1 and CDR2 from the germline V gene are LNHNV and YYDKDF (reference sequence). Trimming took 4 bases from V and 6 from J; bases not matched to a gene: 11. The CDR3 DNA is TGTGCCACCAGCACGGAAGCGGGAGATCGGGGCAATGAGCAGTTCTTC. This gives the protein CATSTEAGDRGNEQFF.

The rearrangement links TRBV27 to TRBJ1-3; tentatively, D is TRBD1 (5 bases). V lost 2 bases to trimming and J lost 7 bases, with 12 bases between them. Germline V gene data show CDR1 as MNHEY and CDR2 as SMNVEV (reference sequence). The CDR3 covers 14 residues. The CDR3 DNA reads TGTGCCAGCAGTTTAATTGGGGGTGGGAACACCATATATTTT. Protein product: CASSLIGGGNTIYF.